This T cell receptor (beta chain) was recorded in a study of blood T cell repertoires in COVID-19. Study at large: PBMCs, B-cell-depleted T cells, or T cells provided the cDNA or gDNA that made up the material.

Allocation to cohorts depended on clinical history reported by the participants. Either two negative PCRs, clearance, or symptom resolution qualified Cohort 3 donors as recovered. As processed by the authors: Using reference gene primer amplification, nucleated cell counts were estimated. The assay was immunoSEQ multiplex PCR, and TCRdb's table has in-frame clones only and misses some. D and trimming come from the DNA, and the V and J calls and clone size come from that table. This sample has around 250,000 clones, with approximately 84% found just once. This clonotype originated in a middle-aged man who had recovered from COVID-19. Sample: PBMCs or T cells enriched from blood (not recorded which).

This chain's CDR3 is CASSFESNQPQHF. DNA for the CDR3: TGCGCCAGCAGCTTCGAGAGCAATCAGCCCCAGCATTTT. The V and J genes are TRBV5-1 and TRBJ1-5, with unresolved D. The CDR3 has 13 residues. Trimming pared 2 bases from V and 1 base from J, leaving 4 bases between. From germline, CDR1 is SGHRS and CDR2 YFSETQ.